A single sample is the source of the 2 T cell receptor beta chains below, sequenced in a study of shared clonotypes between healthy human individuals. Assay: immunoSEQ multiplex PCR; the TCRdb copy retains only in-frame clones and omits some. The data contain about 1.1 million clones, around 77% of them seen just once; the ten biggest clones take up about 0.94%. Sample: memory CD4+ T cells from PBMCs. Subset denoted: CD45RA-negative fraction. The receptor set was obtained from a man aged 18 to 29 in good health. Some clones in this sample may be carry-over from other donors' samples.

CDR3 DNA: TGCGCCAGCGGACTAGCGCCCCAAGAGACCCAGTACTTC. Encoded protein: CASGLAPQETQYF. The chain is built from TRBV5-1 and TRBJ2-5; the match to TRBD2 covers 9 bases. V shed 7 bases, J shed 1 base, and the junction held 2 bases outside the gene matches. The CDR3 length is 13 residues. Germline V gives CDR1 SGHRS, CDR2 YFSETQ.

The CDR3 spells CSALHRGDTGELFF. The CDR3 coding sequence is TGCAGCGCCCTACACAGGGGAGACACCGGGGAGCTGTTTTTT. V usage is TRBV29-1 and J usage is TRBJ2-2, with TRBD1 matching over 7 bases. Trimming removed 7 bases from V and 3 bases from J; junction bases left unmatched: 8. The CDR3 has 14 residues. Looked up from germline, CDR1 is SQVTM and CDR2 is ANQGSEA.